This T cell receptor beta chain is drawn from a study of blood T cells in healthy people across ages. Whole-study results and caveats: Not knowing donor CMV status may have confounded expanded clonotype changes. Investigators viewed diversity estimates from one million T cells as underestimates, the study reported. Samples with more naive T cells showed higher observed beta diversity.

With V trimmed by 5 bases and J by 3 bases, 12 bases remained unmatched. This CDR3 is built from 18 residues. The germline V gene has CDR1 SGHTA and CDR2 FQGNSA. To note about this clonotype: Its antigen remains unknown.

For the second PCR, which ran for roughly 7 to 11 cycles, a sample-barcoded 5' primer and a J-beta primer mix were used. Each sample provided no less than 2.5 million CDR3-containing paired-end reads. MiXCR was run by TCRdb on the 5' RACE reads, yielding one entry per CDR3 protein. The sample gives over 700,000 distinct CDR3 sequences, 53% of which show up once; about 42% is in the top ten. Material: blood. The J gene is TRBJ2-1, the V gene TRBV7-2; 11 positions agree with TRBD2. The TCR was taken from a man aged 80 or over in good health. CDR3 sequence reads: CASSPRGGSGRVYNEQFF. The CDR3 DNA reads TGTGCCAGCAGCCCTAGAGGGGGTAGCGGGAGGGTCTACAATGAGCAGTTCTTC.